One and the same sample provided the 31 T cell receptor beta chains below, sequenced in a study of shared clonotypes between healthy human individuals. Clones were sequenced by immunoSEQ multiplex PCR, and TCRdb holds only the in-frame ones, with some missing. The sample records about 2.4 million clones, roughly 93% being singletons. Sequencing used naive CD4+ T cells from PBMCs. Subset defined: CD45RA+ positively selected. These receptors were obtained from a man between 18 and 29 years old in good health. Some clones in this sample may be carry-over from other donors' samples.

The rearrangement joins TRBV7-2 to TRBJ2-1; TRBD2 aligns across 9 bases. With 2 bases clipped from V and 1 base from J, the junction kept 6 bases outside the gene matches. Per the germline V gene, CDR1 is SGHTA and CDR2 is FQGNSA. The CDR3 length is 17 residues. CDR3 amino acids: CASSLTLAGRSYNEQFF. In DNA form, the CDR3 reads TGTGCCAGCAGCTTAACCCTAGCGGGAAGGTCCTACAATGAGCAGTTCTTC.

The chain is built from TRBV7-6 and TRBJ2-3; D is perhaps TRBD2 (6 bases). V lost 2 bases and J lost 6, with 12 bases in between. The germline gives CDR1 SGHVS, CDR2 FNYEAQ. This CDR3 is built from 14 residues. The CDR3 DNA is TGTGCCAGCAGCTTAATGAGCGGGTGGGATACGCAGTATTTT. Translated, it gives CASSLMSGWDTQYF.

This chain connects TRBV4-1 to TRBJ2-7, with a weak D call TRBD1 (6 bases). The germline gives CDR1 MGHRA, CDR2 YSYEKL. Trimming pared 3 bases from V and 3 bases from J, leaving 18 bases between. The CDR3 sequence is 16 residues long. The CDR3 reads CASSHRMAGADYEQYF. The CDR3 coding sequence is TGCGCCAGCAGCCATCGAATGGCAGGGGCCGACTACGAGCAGTACTTC.

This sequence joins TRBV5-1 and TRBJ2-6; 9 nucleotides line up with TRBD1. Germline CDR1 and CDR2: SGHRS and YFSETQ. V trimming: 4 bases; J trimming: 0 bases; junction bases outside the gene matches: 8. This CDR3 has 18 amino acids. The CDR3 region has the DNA TGCGCCAGCAGCCCGGCCGGGACAGGGAACTCTGGGGCCAACGTCCTGACTTTC. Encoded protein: CASSPAGTGNSGANVLTF.

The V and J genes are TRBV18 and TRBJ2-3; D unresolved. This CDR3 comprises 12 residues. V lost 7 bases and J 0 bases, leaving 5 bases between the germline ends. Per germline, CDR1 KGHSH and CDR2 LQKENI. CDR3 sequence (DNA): TGTGCCAGCTTTGGTAGCACAGATACGCAGTATTTT. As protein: CASFGSTDTQYF.

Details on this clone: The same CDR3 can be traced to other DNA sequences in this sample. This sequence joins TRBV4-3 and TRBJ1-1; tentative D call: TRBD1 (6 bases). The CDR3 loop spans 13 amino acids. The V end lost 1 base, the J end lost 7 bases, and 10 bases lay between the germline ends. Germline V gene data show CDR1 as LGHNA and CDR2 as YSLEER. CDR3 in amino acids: CASSQARGLEAFF. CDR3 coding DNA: TGCGCCAGCAGCCAAGCCCGGGGGCTTGAAGCTTTCTTT.

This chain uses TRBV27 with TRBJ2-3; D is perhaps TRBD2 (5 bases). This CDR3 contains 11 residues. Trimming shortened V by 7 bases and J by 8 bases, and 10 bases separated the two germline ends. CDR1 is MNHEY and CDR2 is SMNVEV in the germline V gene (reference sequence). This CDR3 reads CASMMGVTQYF. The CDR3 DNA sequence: TGTGCCAGCATGATGGGAGTTACGCAGTATTTT.

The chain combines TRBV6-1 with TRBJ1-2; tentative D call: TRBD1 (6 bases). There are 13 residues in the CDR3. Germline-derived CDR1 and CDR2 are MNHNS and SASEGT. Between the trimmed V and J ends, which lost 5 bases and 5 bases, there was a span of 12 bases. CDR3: CASSWDTIYGYTF. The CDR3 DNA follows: TGTGCCAGCAGTTGGGACACCATTTATGGCTACACCTTC.

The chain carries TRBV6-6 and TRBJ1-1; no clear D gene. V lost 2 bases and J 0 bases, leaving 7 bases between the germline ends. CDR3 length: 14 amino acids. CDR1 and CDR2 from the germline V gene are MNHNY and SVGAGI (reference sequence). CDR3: CASSYIRVNTEAFF. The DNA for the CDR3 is TGTGCCAGCAGTTACATACGGGTGAACACTGAAGCTTTCTTT.

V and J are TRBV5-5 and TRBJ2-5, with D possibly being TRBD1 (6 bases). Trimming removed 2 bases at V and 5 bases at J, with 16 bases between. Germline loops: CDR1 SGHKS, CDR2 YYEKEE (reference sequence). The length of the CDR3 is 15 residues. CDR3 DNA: TGTGCCAGCAGCTTAACAGGGATTGGGTTGGAGACCCAGTACTTC. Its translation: CASSLTGIGLETQYF.

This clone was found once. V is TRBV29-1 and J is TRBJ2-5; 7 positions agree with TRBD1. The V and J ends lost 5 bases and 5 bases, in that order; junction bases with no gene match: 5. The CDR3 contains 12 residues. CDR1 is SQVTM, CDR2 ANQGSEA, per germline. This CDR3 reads CSVNRGRETQYF. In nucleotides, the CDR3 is TGCAGCGTTAACAGGGGCCGGGAGACCCAGTACTTC. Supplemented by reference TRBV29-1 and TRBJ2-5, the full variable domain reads SAVISQKPSRDICQRGTSLTIQCQVDSQVTMMFWYRQQPGQSLTLIATANQGSEATYESGFVIDKFPISRPNLTFSTLTVSNMSPEDSSIYLCSVNRGRETQYFGPGTRLLVL.

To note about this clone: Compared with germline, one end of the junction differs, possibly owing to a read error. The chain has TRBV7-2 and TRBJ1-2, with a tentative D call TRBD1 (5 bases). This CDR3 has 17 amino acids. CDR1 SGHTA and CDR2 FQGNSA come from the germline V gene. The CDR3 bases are TGTGCCAGCAGATTAGAGTTTTTCGTGGGGCTCACCTATGGCTACACCTTC. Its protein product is CASRLEFFVGLTYGYTF.

Here the CDR3 reads CASSIYTGELFF. The CDR3 DNA reads as TGTGCCAGCAGCATTTACACCGGGGAGCTGTTTTTT. The rearrangement joins TRBV7-2 to TRBJ2-2; the D is unclear. CDR1 and CDR2 from the germline V gene are SGHTA and FQGNSA. Trimming took off 5 bases at V and 3 bases at J, with 4 bases between the two ends. This CDR3 region has 12 residues.

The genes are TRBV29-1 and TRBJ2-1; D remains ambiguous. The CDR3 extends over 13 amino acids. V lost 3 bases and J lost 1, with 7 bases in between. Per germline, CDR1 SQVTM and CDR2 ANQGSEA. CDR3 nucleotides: TGCAGCGTTGACGGCCCATCCTACAATGAGCAGTTCTTC. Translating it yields CSVDGPSYNEQFF.

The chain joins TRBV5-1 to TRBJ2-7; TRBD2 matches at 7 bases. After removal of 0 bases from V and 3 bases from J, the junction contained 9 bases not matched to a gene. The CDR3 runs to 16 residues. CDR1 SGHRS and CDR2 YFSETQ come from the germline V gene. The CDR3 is CASSLAISSGNYEQYF. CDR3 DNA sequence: TGCGCCAGCAGCTTGGCCATATCTAGCGGTAACTACGAGCAGTACTTC. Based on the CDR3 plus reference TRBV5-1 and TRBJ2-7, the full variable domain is KAGVTQTPRYLIKTRGQQVTLSCSPISGHRSVSWYQQTPGQGLQFLFEYFSETQRNKGNFPGRFSGRQFSNSRSEMNVSTLELGDSALYLCASSLAISSGNYEQYFGPGTRLTVT.

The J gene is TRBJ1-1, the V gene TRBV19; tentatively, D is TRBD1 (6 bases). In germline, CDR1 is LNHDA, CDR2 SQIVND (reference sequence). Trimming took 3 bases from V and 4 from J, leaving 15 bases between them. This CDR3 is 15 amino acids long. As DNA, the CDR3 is TGTGCCAGTAGTATCTCTCAGGGGACCGGCACTGAAGCTTTCTTT. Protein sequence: CASSISQGTGTEAFF.

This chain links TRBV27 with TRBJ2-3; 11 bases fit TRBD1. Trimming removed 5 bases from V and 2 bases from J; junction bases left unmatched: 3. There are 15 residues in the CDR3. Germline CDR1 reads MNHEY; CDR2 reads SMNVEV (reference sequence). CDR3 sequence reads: CASSPDRGHTDTQYF. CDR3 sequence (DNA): TGTGCCAGCAGTCCGGACAGGGGGCACACAGATACGCAGTATTTT.

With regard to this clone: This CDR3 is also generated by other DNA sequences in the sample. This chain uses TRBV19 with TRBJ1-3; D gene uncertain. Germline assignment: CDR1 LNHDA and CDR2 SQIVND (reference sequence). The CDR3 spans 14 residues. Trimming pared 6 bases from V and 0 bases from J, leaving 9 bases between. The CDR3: CASSRLSSGNTIYF. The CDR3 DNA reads TGTGCCAGTAGCCGGCTGAGCTCTGGAAACACCATATATTTT.

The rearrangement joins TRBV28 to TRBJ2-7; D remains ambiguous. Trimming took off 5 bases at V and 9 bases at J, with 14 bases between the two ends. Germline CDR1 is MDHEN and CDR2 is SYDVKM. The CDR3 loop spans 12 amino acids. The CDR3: CASSLMPSGQYF. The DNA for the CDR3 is TGTGCCAGCAGTCTAATGCCGTCCGGGCAGTACTTC. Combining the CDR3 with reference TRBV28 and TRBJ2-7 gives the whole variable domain DVKVTQSSRYLVKRTGEKVFLECVQDMDHENMFWYRQDPGLGLRLIYFSYDVKMKEKGDIPEGYSVSREKKERFSLILESASTNQTSMYLCASSLMPSGQYFGPGTRLTVT.

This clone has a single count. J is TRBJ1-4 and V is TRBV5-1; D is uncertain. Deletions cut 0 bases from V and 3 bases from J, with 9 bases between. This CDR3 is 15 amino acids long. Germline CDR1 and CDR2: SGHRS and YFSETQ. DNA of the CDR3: TGCGCCAGCAGCTTGGGCGGGGTGTCTAATGAAAAACTGTTTTTT. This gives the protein CASSLGGVSNEKLFF.

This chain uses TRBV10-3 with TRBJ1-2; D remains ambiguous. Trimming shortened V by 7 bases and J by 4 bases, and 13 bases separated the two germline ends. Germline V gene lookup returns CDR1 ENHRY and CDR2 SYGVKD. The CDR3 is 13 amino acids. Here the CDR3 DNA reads TGTGCCATCAAACCTATAAGGGCCTATGGCTACACCTTC. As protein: CAIKPIRAYGYTF.

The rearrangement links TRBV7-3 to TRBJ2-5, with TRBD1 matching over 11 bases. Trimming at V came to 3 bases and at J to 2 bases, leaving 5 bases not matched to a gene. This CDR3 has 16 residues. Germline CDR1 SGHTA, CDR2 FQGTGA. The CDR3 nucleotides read TGTGCCAGCAGCTTGGGGACAGGGGGACCACAAGAGACCCAGTACTTC. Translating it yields CASSLGTGGPQETQYF.

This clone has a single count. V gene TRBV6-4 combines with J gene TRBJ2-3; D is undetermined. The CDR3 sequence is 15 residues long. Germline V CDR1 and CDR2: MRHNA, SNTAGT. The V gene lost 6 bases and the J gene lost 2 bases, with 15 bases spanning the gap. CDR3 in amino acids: CASSPGPESTDTQYF. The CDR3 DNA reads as TGTGCCAGCAGCCCCGGGCCTGAATCCACAGATACGCAGTATTTT.

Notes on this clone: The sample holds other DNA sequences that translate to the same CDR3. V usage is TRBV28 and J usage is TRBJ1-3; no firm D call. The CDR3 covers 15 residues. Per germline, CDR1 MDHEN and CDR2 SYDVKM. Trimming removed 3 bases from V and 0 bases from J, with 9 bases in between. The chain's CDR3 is CASSFGGYSGNTIYF. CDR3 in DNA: TGTGCCAGCAGTTTCGGTGGTTACTCTGGAAACACCATATATTTT. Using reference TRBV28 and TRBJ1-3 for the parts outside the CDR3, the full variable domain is DVKVTQSSRYLVKRTGEKVFLECVQDMDHENMFWYRQDPGLGLRLIYFSYDVKMKEKGDIPEGYSVSREKKERFSLILESASTNQTSMYLCASSFGGYSGNTIYFGEGSWLTVV.

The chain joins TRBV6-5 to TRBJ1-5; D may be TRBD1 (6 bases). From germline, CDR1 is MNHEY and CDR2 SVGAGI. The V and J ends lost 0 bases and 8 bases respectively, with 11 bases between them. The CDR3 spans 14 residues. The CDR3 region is CASSYSPYREPQHF. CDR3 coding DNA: TGTGCCAGCAGTTACTCTCCTTACAGGGAGCCCCAGCATTTT.

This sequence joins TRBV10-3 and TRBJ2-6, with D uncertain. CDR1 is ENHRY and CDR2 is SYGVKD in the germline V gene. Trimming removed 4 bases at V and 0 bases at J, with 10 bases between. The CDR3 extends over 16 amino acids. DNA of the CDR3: TGTGCCATCAGTGGCATACAGCCCTCTGGGGCCAACGTCCTGACTTTC. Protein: CAISGIQPSGANVLTF.

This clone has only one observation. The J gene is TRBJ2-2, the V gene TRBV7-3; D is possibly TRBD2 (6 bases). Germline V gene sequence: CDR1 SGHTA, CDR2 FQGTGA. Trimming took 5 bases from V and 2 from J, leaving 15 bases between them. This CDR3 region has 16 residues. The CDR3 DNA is TGTGCCAGCAGCCAGTTGGGCGGGACCAACACCGGGGAGCTGTTTTTT. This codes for CASSQLGGTNTGELFF.

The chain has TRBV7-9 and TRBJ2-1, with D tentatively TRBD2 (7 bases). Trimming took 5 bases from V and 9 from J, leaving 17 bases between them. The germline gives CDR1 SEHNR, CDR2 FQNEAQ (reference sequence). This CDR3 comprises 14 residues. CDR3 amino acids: CASSPGGRAGEQFF. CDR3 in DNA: TGTGCCAGCAGCCCGGGGGGCAGGGCAGGTGAGCAGTTCTTC.

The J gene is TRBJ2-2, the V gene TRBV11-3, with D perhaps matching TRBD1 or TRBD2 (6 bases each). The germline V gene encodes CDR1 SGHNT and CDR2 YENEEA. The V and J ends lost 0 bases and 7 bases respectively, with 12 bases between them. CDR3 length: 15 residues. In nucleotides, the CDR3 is TGTGCCAGCAGCTTAGAGCACGGGGGCGGCGGGGAGCTGTTTTTT. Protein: CASSLEHGGGGELFF.

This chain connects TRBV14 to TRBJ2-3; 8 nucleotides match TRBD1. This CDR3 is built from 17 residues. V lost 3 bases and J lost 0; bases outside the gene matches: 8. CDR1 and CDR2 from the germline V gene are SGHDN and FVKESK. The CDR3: CASSQSGQGRSTDTQYF. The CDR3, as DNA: TGTGCCAGCAGCCAGAGTGGACAGGGTAGGAGCACAGATACGCAGTATTTT.

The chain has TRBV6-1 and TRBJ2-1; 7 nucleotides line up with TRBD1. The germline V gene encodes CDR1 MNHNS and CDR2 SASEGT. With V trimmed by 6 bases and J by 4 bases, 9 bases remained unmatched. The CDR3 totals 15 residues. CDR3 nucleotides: TGTGCCAGCAGATTAACCCGGGACAGATACAATGAGCAGTTCTTC. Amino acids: CASRLTRDRYNEQFF.